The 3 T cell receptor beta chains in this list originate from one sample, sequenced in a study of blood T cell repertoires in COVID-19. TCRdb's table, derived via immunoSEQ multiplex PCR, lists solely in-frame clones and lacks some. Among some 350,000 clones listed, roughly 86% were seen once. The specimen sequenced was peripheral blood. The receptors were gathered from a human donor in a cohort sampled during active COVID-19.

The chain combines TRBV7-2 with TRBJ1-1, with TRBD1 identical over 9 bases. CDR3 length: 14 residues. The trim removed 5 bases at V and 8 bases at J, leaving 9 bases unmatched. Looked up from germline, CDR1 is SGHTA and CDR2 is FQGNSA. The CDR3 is CASSASWTGAEAFF. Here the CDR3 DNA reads TGTGCCAGCAGCGCCTCCTGGACAGGGGCGGAAGCTTTCTTT.

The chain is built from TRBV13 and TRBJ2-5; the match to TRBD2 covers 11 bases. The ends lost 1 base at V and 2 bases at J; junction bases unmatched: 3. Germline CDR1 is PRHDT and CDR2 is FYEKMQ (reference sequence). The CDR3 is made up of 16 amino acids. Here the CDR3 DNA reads TGTGCCAGCAGCTTAGAAGTAGCGGGGGGGCAAGAGACCCAGTACTTC. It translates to CASSLEVAGGQETQYF.

The CDR3 DNA follows: TGTGCCAGCACCTCTCCGGGACAGGGGTTTGAGACCCAGTACTTC. It yields the protein CASTSPGQGFETQYF. The chain combines TRBV28 with TRBJ2-5; 10 bases fit TRBD1. Losses at the gene ends were 7 bases for V and 5 bases for J; bases not matched to a gene: 10. The CDR3 consists of 15 residues. Germline values: CDR1 MDHEN, CDR2 SYDVKM.